Listed below are T cell receptor beta chains from one sample, sequenced in a study of blood T cell repertoires in COVID-19. Using immunoSEQ multiplex PCR, the repertoire was profiled, and TCRdb retains in-frame clones only, with some absent. This sample yields tens of thousands of clones, of which around 83% are seen a single time; approximately 30% belongs to the top ten. The sample consisted of peripheral blood. These receptors came from a human donor in a cohort sampled during active COVID-19. Each CDR3 is given with its conserved first and last residue. A D gene is named only where the DNA matches it firmly. Size is stated for part of the rows, as once, few or many counts, or as a class when the clone is expanded.

d_call j_call clone_size v_call cdr3_aa cdr3_nt
TRBD2 TRBJ2-1 - TRBV24-1 CATSRPAGGSNEQFF TGTGCCACCAGTCGCCCAGCGGGGGGCTCCAATGAGCAGTTCTTC
- TRBJ2-4 - TRBV30 CAWAQGNENIQYF TGTGCCTGGGCGCAGGGCAACGAAAACATTCAGTACTTC
- TRBJ1-6 - TRBV9 CASSVEGSPLHF TGTGCCAGCAGCGTCGAGGGTTCACCCCTCCACTTT
- TRBJ1-4 - TRBV5-1 CASSLEGRKEKLFF TGCGCCAGCAGCTTGGAGGGGCGGAAAGAAAAACTGTTTTTT
TRBD1 TRBJ1-4 - TRBV19 CASSRDRGGEKLFF TGTGCCAGTAGTAGGGACAGGGGCGGTGAAAAACTGTTTTTT
- TRBJ2-7 once TRBV5-4 CASSLPGTYEQYF TGTGCCAGCAGCTTGCCAGGGACCTACGAGCAGTACTTC
- TRBJ1-2 - TRBV20-1 CSAVPGYGYTF TGCAGTGCTGTTCCAGGATATGGCTACACCTTC
TRBD1 TRBJ1-6 few TRBV5-1 CASSLVGQGYSPLHF TGCGCCAGCAGCTTGGTGGGACAGGGTTATTCACCCCTCCACTTT
- TRBJ2-7 - TRBV4-2 CASSQGRQGTYEQYF TGTGCCAGCAGCCAAGGCCGGCAGGGGACCTACGAGCAGTACTTC
- TRBJ2-5 - TRBV6-6 CASSSSRGETQYF TGTGCCAGCAGTTCTAGCCGGGGAGAGACCCAGTACTTC
TRBD2 TRBJ2-5 - TRBV5-3 CARERDRVLGETQYF TGTGCCAGAGAGCGGGATCGGGTTCTTGGGGAGACCCAGTACTTC
TRBD1 TRBJ2-1 - TRBV19 CASSIPRQGGVNEQFF TGTGCCAGTAGTATCCCCAGACAGGGTGGGGTTAATGAGCAGTTCTTC
TRBD1 TRBJ2-3 - TRBV3-1/TRBV3-2 CASSQDPAGGLTDTQYF TGTGCCAGCAGCCAAGATCCAGCAGGGGGCCTGACAGATACGCAGTATTTT
TRBD1 TRBJ2-7 - TRBV9 CASSAGTGVTYEQYF TGTGCCAGCAGCGCAGGGACAGGGGTCACCTACGAGCAGTACTTC
TRBD2 TRBJ2-3 - TRBV25-1 CASSEYRTSGTDTQYF TGTGCCAGCAGTGAATATCGGACTAGCGGGACAGATACGCAGTATTTT
TRBD2 TRBJ2-5 - TRBV18 CASSPPEGLAETQYF TGTGCCAGCTCACCACCTGAAGGACTAGCGGAGACCCAGTACTTC
TRBD2 TRBJ2-3 - TRBV19 CASTVSGGAQDTQYF TGTGCCAGTACCGTTAGCGGGGGCGCACAGGATACGCAGTATTTT
TRBD1 TRBJ1-4 - TRBV24-1 CATSERAGGNEKLFF TGTGCCACCAGTGAACGGGCAGGGGGCAATGAAAAACTGTTTTTT
- TRBJ1-6 - TRBV9 CASSRRSSYNSPLHF TGTGCCAGCAGCCGAAGGAGCTCCTATAATTCACCCCTCCACTTT
TRBD1 TRBJ1-5 - TRBV27 CASSSGQGVAHQPQHF TGTGCCAGCAGTTCCGGACAGGGTGTAGCTCATCAGCCCCAGCATTTT